The T cell receptor (beta chain) described here comes from a study of T cell responses to AZD1222 COVID-19 vaccine. Points from the study as a whole: White British people made up most donors, females outnumbered males, and clonal diversity was possibly underestimated.

Concerning this clone: Its antigen is unknown.

Libraries were prepared by immunoSEQ multiplex PCR; TCRdb keeps only in-frame clonotypes and omits some of them. The sample gives more than 110,000 clones, more than 75% of which show up once; 3% to 3.5% is in the top ten. The V gene's germline CDR1 is MNHEY and CDR2 SMNVEV (reference sequence). V was cut by 6 bases and J by 0 bases, with 9 bases left in between. This CDR3 is 14 amino acids long. The source of this sequence is an adult who received the AZD1222 COVID-19 vaccine. The V call is TRBV27, the J call TRBJ2-1; the D is unclear. The material sequenced was peripheral blood, taken 28 days after the second AZD1222 dose. CDR3 sequence: CASRPGSSYNEQFF. The CDR3 bases are TGTGCCAGCAGGCCGGGTAGCTCCTACAATGAGCAGTTCTTC.